This paragraph reports one TCR beta chain. This sample was taken from a study of blood T cell repertoires in COVID-19. Study-wide context: There were acute and convalescent COVID-19 samples, and they came from the United States, Italy and Spain. T cells, B-cell-depleted T cells, or PBMCs supplied cDNA or gDNA.

Method: immunoSEQ multiplex PCR; TCRdb's copy keeps in-frame clones and lacks some. The sample lists a few hundred thousand clones, roughly 89% occurring once. Sequencing input: peripheral blood. This clonotype was sampled from a woman aged 55 to 70 with COVID-19, enrolled during active disease.

The CDR3 reads CASSLVPAGLRYGYTF. The CDR3 region has the DNA TGTGCCAGCAGCTTAGTACCGGCAGGGCTGAGGTATGGCTACACCTTC. V gene TRBV11-2 combines with J gene TRBJ1-2, with a possible D match to TRBD1 (5 bases). The CDR3 consists of 16 residues. Germline V CDR1 and CDR2: SGHAT, FQNNGV. Trimming removed 1 base from V and 5 bases from J, with 17 bases in between. Drawing the rest from reference TRBV11-2 and TRBJ1-2, the complete variable domain is EAGVAQSPRYKIIEKRQSVAFWCNPISGHATLYWYQQILGQGPKLLIQFQNNGVVDDSQLPKDRFSAERLKGVDSTLKIQPAKLEDSAVYLCASSLVPAGLRYGYTFGSGTRLTVV.